These T cell receptor beta chains were read from a single sample in a study of T cell repertoires in cytomegalovirus infection. TCRdb recomputed calls from the reads with MiXCR, one row per CDR3 protein. The sample lists 100,000 to 150,000 distinct CDR3 sequences; more than 7% were seen once. The sample comprised PBMCs. The receptors were sampled from a human donor in good health (CMV status not recorded). Some clones in this sample may be carry-over from other donors' samples. Each CDR3 is given with its conserved first and last residue. A D gene is named only where the DNA matches it firmly. Size values are once, few and many counts, or a class for expanded clones, and some rows have none.

abundance,j_gene,len,d_gene,v_gene,CDR3aa,CDR3nt
NA,TRBJ1-1,14,NA,TRBV5-1,CASSAGQVNTEAFF,TGCGCCAGCAGCGCCGGACAAGTCAACACTGAAGCTTTCTTT
NA,TRBJ2-2,15,NA,TRBV7-9,CASSQRWPNTGELFF,TGTGCCAGCAGCCAACGGTGGCCAAACACCGGGGAGCTGTTTTTT
few,TRBJ1-2,15,NA,TRBV19,CASSISGDDGYGYTF,TGTGCCAGTAGTATATCGGGGGACGACGGCTATGGCTACACCTTC
many,TRBJ2-5,14,NA,TRBV25-1,CASRGQGAQETQYF,TGTGCCAGCAGGGGGCAGGGAGCACAAGAGACCCAGTACTTC
many,TRBJ1-3,14,NA,TRBV5-1,CASSSTGSGNTIYF,TGCGCCAGCAGTTCCACAGGGAGCGGAAACACCATATATTTT
many,TRBJ2-2,16,TRBD2,TRBV28,CASLTGGLLNTGELFF,TGTGCCAGCCTCACGGGGGGGCTGCTGAACACCGGGGAGCTGTTTTTT
many,TRBJ1-5,14,TRBD1,TRBV12-3/TRBV12-4,CASSQWDRGRPQHF,TGTGCCAGCAGTCAATGGGACAGAGGCCGGCCCCAGCATTTT
NA,TRBJ1-5,14,NA,TRBV2,CASSDKNSNQPQHF,TGTGCCAGCAGTGATAAGAATAGCAATCAGCCCCAGCATTTT
many,TRBJ2-7,12,TRBD1,TRBV29-1,CSVGQGVDEQYF,TGCAGCGTCGGACAGGGAGTCGACGAGCAGTACTTC
few,TRBJ2-7,15,TRBD1,TRBV25-1,CASSGTGGPSYEQYF,TGTGCCAGCAGTGGGACAGGGGGACCTTCCTACGAGCAGTACTTC
few,TRBJ1-2,13,NA,TRBV20-1,CSARDKQADGYTF,TGCAGTGCTAGAGATAAACAGGCTGATGGCTACACCTTC
few,TRBJ2-3,15,TRBD2,TRBV5-1,CATAGGLFATDTQYF,TGCGCCACCGCCGGGGGACTATTTGCCACAGATACGCAGTATTTT
few,TRBJ1-3,17,TRBD1,TRBV3-1,CASSHLPGTGAGNTIYF,TGTGCCAGCAGCCATCTCCCCGGGACAGGGGCTGGAAACACCATATATTTT
NA,TRBJ1-1,12,NA,TRBV3-1,CASSSTGWEAFF,TGTGCCAGCAGCTCGACCGGTTGGGAAGCTTTCTTT
many,TRBJ1-1,15,NA,TRBV10-3,CAISESKAGLTEAFF,TGTGCCATCAGTGAGTCGAAGGCAGGGCTGACTGAAGCTTTCTTT
many,TRBJ2-7,14,NA,TRBV7-8,CASSLAHRAYEQYF,TGTGCCAGCAGCTTAGCCCACAGGGCCTACGAGCAGTACTTC
NA,TRBJ2-1,15,NA,TRBV19,CASSIGGNSYNEQIF,TGTGCCAGTAGTATAGGCGGAAACTCCTACAATGAGCAGATCTTC
NA,TRBJ1-1,12,NA,TRBV20-1,CSDGTGGTEAFF,TGCAGTGACGGGACTGGGGGAACTGAAGCTTTCTTT
many,TRBJ2-3,16,TRBD2,TRBV6-5,CASSALGGGPTDTQYF,TGTGCCAGCAGTGCCCTAGGCGGGGGGCCCACAGATACGCAGTATTTT
many,TRBJ1-4,15,NA,TRBV7-8,CASSLDGQRNEKLFF,TGTGCCAGCAGCTTAGATGGCCAGCGGAATGAAAAACTGTTTTTT
few,TRBJ1-1,14,NA,TRBV5-1,CASSLGTEYTEAFF,TGCGCCAGCAGCTTGGGGACGGAATACACTGAAGCTTTCTTT
many,TRBJ1-3,16,TRBD1,TRBV12-3/TRBV12-4,CASSLARQGSGNTIYF,TGTGCCAGCAGTTTGGCAAGACAGGGCTCTGGAAACACCATATATTTT